This T cell receptor beta chain came from a study of OX40 agonist ivuxolimab in advanced cancers. Study context: All patients had ivuxolimab intravenously every 2 weeks at 0.01 to 10 mg/kg.

Findings and limits, study-wide: Expanded clones tended on average to be more numerous among CD8+ T cells than CD4+. Determination of antigen specificity was not performed for the expanded peripheral T cells.

Losses at the gene ends were 7 bases for V and 1 base for J; bases not matched to a gene: 7. The length of the CDR3 is 14 residues. Germline V CDR1 and CDR2: MNHEY, SMNVEV (reference sequence). Clones were sequenced by immunoSEQ multiplex PCR, and TCRdb holds only the in-frame ones, with some missing. The sample has around 84,000 clones, around 90% seen once. Of note for this clone: Its antigen is as yet unknown.

The source material was CD4+ or CD8+ T cells sorted from blood, sampled in a trial of the OX40 agonist ivuxolimab. The chain carries TRBV27 and TRBJ2-7, with TRBD1 matching over 7 bases. The clonotype was recovered from an adult with an advanced solid tumor such as melanoma, head and neck, liver or kidney cancer. The CDR3 DNA is TGTGCCAGCACTAGGGGGCCGATATCCTACGAGCAGTACTTC. Translation gives CASTRGPISYEQYF.